The clone carrying this T cell receptor beta chain was observed a few times. The data are from a study of T-cell memory formation after mild COVID-19. A single record per CDR3 protein comes from TCRdb applying MiXCR to the 5' RACE reads. The sample shows about 200,000 distinct CDR3 sequences, about 9.2% of them seen only once. V was cut by 5 bases and J by 1 base, with 8 bases left in between. Germline V CDR1 and CDR2: SQVTM, ANQGSEA. The CDR3 is 12 residues long. The chain carries TRBV29-1 and TRBJ1-1; D is unresolved. This clonotype was obtained from a man between 18 and 35 years old who had mild COVID-19 (a few samples of this study predate the infection). Cell type and time point are not known. The sequencing sample was made of PBMCs or a T cell subset sorted from them (not recorded which). CDR3: CSVRVTNTEAFF. CDR3 coding DNA: TGCAGCGTTCGGGTTACGAACACTGAAGCTTTCTTT.